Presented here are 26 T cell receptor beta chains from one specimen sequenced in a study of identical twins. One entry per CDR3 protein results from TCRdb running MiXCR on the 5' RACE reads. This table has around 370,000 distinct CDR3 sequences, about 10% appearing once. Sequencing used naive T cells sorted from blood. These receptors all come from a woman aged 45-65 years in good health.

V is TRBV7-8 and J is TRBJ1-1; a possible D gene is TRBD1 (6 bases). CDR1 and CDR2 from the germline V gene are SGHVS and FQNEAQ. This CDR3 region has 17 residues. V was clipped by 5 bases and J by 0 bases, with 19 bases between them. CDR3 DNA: TGTGCCAGCAGCAGGGGCTACCGGGGGGCGGTGAACACTGAAGCTTTCTTT. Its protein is CASSRGYRGAVNTEAFF.

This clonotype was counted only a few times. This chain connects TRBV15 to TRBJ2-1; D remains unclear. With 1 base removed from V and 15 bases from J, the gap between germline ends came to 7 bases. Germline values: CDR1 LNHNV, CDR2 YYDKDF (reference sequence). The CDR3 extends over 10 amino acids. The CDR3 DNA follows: TGTGCCACCAGCAGAGTCGGTTCGTTCTTC. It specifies CATSRVGSFF.

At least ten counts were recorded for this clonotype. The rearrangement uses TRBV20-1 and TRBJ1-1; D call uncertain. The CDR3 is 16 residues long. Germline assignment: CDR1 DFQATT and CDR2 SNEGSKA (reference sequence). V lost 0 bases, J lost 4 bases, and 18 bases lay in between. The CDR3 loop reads CSARDGPNNGGTEAFF. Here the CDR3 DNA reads TGCAGTGCTAGAGATGGGCCCAATAACGGTGGCACTGAAGCTTTCTTT.

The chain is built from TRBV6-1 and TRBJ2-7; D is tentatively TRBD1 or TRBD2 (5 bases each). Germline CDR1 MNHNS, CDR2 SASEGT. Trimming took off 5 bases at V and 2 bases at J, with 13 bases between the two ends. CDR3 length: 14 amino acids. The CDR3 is CASSLGTQTYEQYV. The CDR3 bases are TGTGCCAGCAGTCTTGGGACCCAGACCTACGAGCAGTACGTC.

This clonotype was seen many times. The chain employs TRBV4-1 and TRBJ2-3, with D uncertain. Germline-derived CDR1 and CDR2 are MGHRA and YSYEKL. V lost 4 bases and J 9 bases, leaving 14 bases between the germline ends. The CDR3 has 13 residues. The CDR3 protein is CASSRTTPETQYF. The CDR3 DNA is TGCGCCAGCAGCCGGACGACCCCGGAAACGCAGTATTTT.

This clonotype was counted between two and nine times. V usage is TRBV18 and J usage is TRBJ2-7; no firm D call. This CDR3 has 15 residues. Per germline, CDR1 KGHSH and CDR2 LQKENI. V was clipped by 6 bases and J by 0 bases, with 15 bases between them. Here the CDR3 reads CASSGLTPSSYEQYV. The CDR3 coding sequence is TGTGCCAGCTCCGGCTTAACCCCGAGCTCCTACGAGCAGTACGTC.

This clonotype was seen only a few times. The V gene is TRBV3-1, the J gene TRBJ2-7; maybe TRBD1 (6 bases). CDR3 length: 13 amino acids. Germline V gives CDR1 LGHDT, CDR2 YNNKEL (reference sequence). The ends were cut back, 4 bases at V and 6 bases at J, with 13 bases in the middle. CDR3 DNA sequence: TGTGCCAGCAGCCGACAGGAGCTTGGCGAGCAGTACTTC. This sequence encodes CASSRQELGEQYF.

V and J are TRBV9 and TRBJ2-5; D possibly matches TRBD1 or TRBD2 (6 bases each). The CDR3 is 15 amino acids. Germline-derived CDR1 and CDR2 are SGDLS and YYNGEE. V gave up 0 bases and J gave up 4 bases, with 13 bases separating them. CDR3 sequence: CASSVGIGGGETQYF. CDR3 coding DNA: TGTGCCAGCAGCGTAGGTATAGGGGGAGGAGAGACCCAGTACTTC.

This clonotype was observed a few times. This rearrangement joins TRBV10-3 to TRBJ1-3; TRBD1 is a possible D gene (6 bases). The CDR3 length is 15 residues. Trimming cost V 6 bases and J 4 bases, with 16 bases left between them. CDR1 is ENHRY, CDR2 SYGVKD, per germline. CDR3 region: CAIRAGGGFGNTIYF. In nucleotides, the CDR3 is TGTGCCATCAGGGCTGGCGGGGGCTTCGGAAACACCATATATTTT.

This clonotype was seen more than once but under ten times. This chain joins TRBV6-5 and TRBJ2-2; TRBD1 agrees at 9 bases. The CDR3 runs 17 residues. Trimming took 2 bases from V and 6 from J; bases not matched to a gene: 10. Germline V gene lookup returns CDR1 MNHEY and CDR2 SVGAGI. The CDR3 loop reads CASSYPGQGAGAGELFF. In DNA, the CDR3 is TGTGCCAGCAGTTACCCGGGACAGGGTGCGGGAGCCGGGGAGCTGTTTTTT.

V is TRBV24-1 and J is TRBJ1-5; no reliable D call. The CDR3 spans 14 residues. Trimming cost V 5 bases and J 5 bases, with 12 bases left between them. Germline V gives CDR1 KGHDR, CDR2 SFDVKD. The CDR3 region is CATSGPRADQPQHF. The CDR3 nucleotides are TGTGCCACCAGTGGCCCTCGGGCCGATCAGCCCCAGCATTTT.

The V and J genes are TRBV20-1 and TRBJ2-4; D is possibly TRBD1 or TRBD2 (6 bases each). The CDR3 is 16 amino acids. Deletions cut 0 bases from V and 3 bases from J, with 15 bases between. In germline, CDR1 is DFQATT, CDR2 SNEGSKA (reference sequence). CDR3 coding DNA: TGCAGTGCTAGAGATCTCCGGGGGCTAGGCAAAAACATTCAGTACTTC. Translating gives CSARDLRGLGKNIQYF.

The DNA of the CDR3 is TGTGCCAGCAGTCTGAGGGGCATGGCTTTCTTT. This gives the protein CASSLRGMAFF. The chain links TRBV12-3 or TRBV12-4 to TRBJ1-1; D is possibly TRBD1 (5 bases). V gave up 5 bases and J gave up 11 bases, with 12 bases separating them. The length of the CDR3 is 11 residues.

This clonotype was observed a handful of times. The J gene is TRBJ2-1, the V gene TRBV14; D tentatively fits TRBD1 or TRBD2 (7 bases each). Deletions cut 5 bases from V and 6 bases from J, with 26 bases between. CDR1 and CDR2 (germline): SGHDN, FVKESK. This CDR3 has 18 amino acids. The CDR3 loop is CASSGFLGGGSAGNEQFF. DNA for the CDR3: TGTGCCAGCAGCGGATTTTTAGGGGGCGGGAGTGCTGGCAATGAGCAGTTCTTC.

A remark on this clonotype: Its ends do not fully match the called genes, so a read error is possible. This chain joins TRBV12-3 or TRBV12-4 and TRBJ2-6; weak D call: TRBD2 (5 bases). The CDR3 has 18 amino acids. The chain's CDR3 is CASSSGGSAHSGSNVLTF. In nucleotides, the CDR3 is TGTGCCAGCAGTTCTGGAGGTAGCGCTCACTCTGGGTCCAACGTCCTGACTTTC.

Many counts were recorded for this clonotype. CDR3 amino acids: CSATAAGQGSTDTQYF. The CDR3, as DNA: TGCAGTGCCACAGCAGCGGGGCAGGGGAGCACAGATACGCAGTATTTT. This rearrangement joins TRBV20-1 to TRBJ2-3, with TRBD2 as a possible D gene (7 bases). The V gene lost 6 bases and the J gene lost 0 bases, with 19 bases spanning the gap. CDR3 length: 16 amino acids. Germline-derived CDR1 and CDR2 are DFQATT and SNEGSKA (reference sequence).

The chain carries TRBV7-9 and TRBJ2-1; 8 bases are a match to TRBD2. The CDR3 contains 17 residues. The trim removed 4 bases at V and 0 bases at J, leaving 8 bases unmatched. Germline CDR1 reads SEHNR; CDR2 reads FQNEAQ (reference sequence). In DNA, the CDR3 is TGTGCCAGCAGCTCACTATTAGCGGGGATCTCCTACAATGAGCAGTTCTTC. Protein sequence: CASSSLLAGISYNEQFF. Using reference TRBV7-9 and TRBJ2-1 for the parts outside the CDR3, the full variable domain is DTGVSQNPRHKITKRGQNVTFRCDPISEHNRLYWYRQTLGQGPEFLTYFQNEAQLEKSRLLSDRFSAERPKGSFSTLEIQRTEQGDSAMYLCASSSLLAGISYNEQFFGPGTRLTVL.

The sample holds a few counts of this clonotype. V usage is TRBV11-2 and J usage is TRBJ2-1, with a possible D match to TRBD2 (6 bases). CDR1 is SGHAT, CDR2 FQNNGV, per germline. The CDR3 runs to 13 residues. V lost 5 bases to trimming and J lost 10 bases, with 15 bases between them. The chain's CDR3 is CASSLSTGREQFF. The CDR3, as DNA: TGTGCCAGCAGCCTAAGTACGGGGAGGGAGCAGTTCTTC.

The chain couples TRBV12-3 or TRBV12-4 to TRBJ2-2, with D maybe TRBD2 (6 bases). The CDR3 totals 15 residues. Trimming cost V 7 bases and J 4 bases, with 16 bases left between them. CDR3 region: CASTPSGRLTGELFF. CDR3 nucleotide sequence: TGTGCCAGCACCCCGAGCGGGCGACTCACCGGGGAGCTGTTTTTT.

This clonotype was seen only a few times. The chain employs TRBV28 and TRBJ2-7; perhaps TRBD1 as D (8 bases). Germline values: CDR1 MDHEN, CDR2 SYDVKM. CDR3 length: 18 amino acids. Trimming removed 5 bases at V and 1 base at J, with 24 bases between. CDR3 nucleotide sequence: TGTGCCAGCAGTAGGGGGGGCAGGGGGCCAGGGTGGTCCTACGAGCAGTACGTC. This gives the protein CASSRGGRGPGWSYEQYV.

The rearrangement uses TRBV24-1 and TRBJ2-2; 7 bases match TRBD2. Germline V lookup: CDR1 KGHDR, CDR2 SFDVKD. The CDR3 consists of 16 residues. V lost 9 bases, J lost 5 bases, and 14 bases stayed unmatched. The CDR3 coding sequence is TGTGCCACCGCCCACGGGGGAGCGGGACCGACCGGGGAGCTGTTTTTT. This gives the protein CATAHGGAGPTGELFF.

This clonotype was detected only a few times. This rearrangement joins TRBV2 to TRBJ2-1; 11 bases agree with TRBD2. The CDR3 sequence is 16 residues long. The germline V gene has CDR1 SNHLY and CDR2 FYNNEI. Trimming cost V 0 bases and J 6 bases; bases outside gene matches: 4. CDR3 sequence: CASSEAGLAASNEQFF. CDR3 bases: TGTGCCAGCAGTGAAGCGGGACTAGCGGCTTCCAATGAGCAGTTCTTC.

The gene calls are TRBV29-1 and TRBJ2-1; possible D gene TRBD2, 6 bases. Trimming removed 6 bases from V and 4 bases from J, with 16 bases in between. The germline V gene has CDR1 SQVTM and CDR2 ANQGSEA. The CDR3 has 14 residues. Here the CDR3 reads CSVSGGIGYNEQFF. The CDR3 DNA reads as TGCAGCGTATCTGGCGGGATAGGATACAATGAGCAGTTCTTC.

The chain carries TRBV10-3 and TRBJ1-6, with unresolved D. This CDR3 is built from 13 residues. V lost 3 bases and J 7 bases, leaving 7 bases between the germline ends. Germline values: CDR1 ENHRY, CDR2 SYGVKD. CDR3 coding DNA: TGTGCCATCAGTGAACATACCAATTCACCCCTCCACTTT. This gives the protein CAISEHTNSPLHF.

The CDR3 here is CASRRLPYEQYF. CDR3 sequence (DNA): TGTGCCAGCCGGAGGCTCCCCTACGAGCAGTACTTC. The V call is TRBV6-2 or TRBV6-3, the J call TRBJ2-7, with D possibly TRBD2 on 5 matching bases. The V and J ends lost 8 bases and 2 bases respectively, with 10 bases between them. Per the germline V gene, CDR1 is MNHEY and CDR2 is SVGEGT. The CDR3 loop spans 12 amino acids.

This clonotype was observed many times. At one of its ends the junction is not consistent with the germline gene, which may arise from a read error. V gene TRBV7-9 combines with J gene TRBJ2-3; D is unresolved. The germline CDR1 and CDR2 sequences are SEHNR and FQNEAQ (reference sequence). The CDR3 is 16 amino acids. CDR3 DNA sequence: TGTGCCAGCAGTTTAGGGTTGGACCGATACACAGATACGCAGTATTTT. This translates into CASSLGLDRYTDTQYF.